The sequence of this T cell receptor beta chain was determined in a study of shared clonotypes between healthy human individuals. The CDR3 has 14 amino acids. Germline CDR1 and CDR2: SNHLY and FYNNEI. Trimming cost V 6 bases and J 3 bases, with 14 bases left between them. The table came from immunoSEQ multiplex PCR; TCRdb's copy has only in-frame clones and leaves some out. This sample has over 850,000 clones; approximately 80% occur once, and the top ten carry around 0.61%. Sequencing was performed on memory CD4+ T cells from PBMCs. Documented subset: CD45RA-negative fraction. The V and J genes are TRBV2 and TRBJ1-2; possibly TRBD1 for D (6 bases). This TCR came from a man aged 18 to 30 in good health. Some clones in this sample may be carry-over from other donors' samples. CDR3 in amino acids: CASRETGTDYGYTF. The CDR3 DNA reads TGTGCCAGCAGGGAAACAGGGACCGACTATGGCTACACCTTC.